A single sample gave rise to the 11 T cell receptor beta chains below, sequenced in a study of T cells after yellow fever vaccination. One entry per CDR3 protein results from TCRdb running MiXCR on the 5' RACE reads. The repertoire consists of some 350,000 distinct CDR3 sequences, with approximately 4.2% occurring once and the leading ten covering approximately 25%. The sample in question was PBMCs, obtained 5 days after the yellow fever booster vaccination. The receptors stem from a young man who received the YFV17D yellow fever vaccine.

The sample holds many counts of this clonotype. The chain carries TRBV7-2 and TRBJ1-1; 12 bases map to TRBD1. The junction had 15 bases not matched to a gene; V was cut back by 4 bases and J by 3 bases. Per germline, CDR1 SGHTA and CDR2 FQGNSA. This CDR3 has 19 amino acids. The chain's CDR3 is CASSSSGTGGNPLYTEAFF. In nucleotides, the CDR3 is TGTGCCAGCAGCTCGTCCGGGACAGGGGGCAACCCGCTTTACACTGAAGCTTTCTTT.

The CDR3 loop reads CSARDGTSGTDTQYF. The CDR3 DNA reads TGCAGTGCTAGAGATGGCACTAGCGGTACAGATACGCAGTATTTT. V gene TRBV20-1 combines with J gene TRBJ2-3, with 8 bases that match TRBD2. V trimming: 0 bases; J trimming: 3 bases; junction bases outside the gene matches: 5. The CDR3 length is 15 residues. Germline assignment: CDR1 DFQATT and CDR2 SNEGSKA (reference sequence).

The chain couples TRBV12-3 or TRBV12-4 to TRBJ1-2; 8 positions agree with TRBD1. With 7 bases clipped from V and 7 bases from J, the junction kept 8 bases outside the gene matches. This CDR3 is built from 13 residues. The CDR3, as DNA: TGTGCCAGCATAGCAGGGGGCTCGCGTGGCTACACCTTC. This sequence encodes CASIAGGSRGYTF.

This clonotype showed up many times. The J gene is TRBJ2-7, the V gene TRBV7-2, with D possibly TRBD1 on 6 matching bases. This CDR3 has 14 residues. Germline V gene data show CDR1 as SGHTA and CDR2 as FQGNSA. The V and J ends lost 1 base and 1 base respectively, with 8 bases between them. This chain's CDR3 is CASSLDRVSYEQYF. The DNA for the CDR3 is TGTGCCAGCAGCTTAGACAGGGTTTCCTACGAGCAGTACTTC.

This clonotype was picked up many times. The chain carries TRBV20-1 and TRBJ2-1, with 14 bases aligning to TRBD2. The CDR3 has 15 amino acids. The V gene end was trimmed by 6 bases and the J gene end by 7 bases; junction bases not matched to a gene: 8. In germline, CDR1 is DFQATT, CDR2 SNEGSKA (reference sequence). CDR3: CSARTGTSGGNEQFF. CDR3 DNA sequence: TGCAGTGCCCGGACCGGGACTAGCGGGGGTAATGAGCAGTTCTTC.

The table lists this clonotype with many counts. V usage is TRBV12-3 or TRBV12-4 and J usage is TRBJ2-1; D is perhaps TRBD1 (5 bases). The CDR3 is 13 amino acids. The V end lost 5 bases, the J end lost 4 bases, and 9 bases lay between the germline ends. In nucleotides, the CDR3 is TGTGCCAGCAGTGCAGGGCCTTACAATGAGCAGTTCTTC. Its translation: CASSAGPYNEQFF.

The chain links TRBV4-1 to TRBJ1-2, with TRBD1 matching over 9 bases. The CDR3 is 15 residues long. J lost 6 bases, V lost 3 bases, and 8 bases had no gene match. In germline, CDR1 is MGHRA, CDR2 YSYEKL. The CDR3 DNA is TGCGCCAGCAGCCAGCCTGGACAGGGGTTTAATGGCTACACCTTC. It specifies CASSQPGQGFNGYTF.

This clonotype showed up just a few times. The gene calls are TRBV5-1 and TRBJ1-4; perhaps TRBD1 as D (5 bases). V lost 1 base to trimming and J lost 0 bases, with 10 bases between them. CDR3 length: 16 amino acids. Germline V lookup: CDR1 SGHRS, CDR2 YFSETQ. The CDR3 coding sequence is TGCGCCAGCAGCTTGTCGCAGGGAGCAACTAATGAAAAACTGTTTTTT. It yields the protein CASSLSQGATNEKLFF.

There are many counts of this clonotype. The V call is TRBV6-5, the J call TRBJ2-1, with 11 bases that match TRBD2. CDR1 and CDR2 from the germline V gene are MNHEY and SVGAGI. Unmatched junction bases numbered 10, after V lost 6 bases and J lost 9 bases. CDR3 length: 15 residues. CDR3 DNA: TGTGCCAGCAGCGAAACCTTAGCGGGGGGGCGTGAGCAGTTCTTC. Translated, it gives CASSETLAGGREQFF.

This clonotype was seen repeatedly, ten times or more. The CDR3 nucleotides read TGCGCCAGCAGCCTGAGGGACAGCCGTGAGACCCAGTACTTC. Translation gives CASSLRDSRETQYF. The V and J genes are TRBV5-1 and TRBJ2-5, with TRBD1 matching over 7 bases. J gave up 5 bases and V 4 bases, and 8 bases lay outside the gene matches. The CDR3 extends over 14 amino acids. Germline values: CDR1 SGHRS, CDR2 YFSETQ.

This clonotype was seen many times. V gene TRBV12-3 or TRBV12-4 combines with J gene TRBJ1-6; 9 nucleotides align to TRBD1. With V trimmed by 3 bases and J by 7 bases, 7 bases remained unmatched. There are 16 residues in the CDR3. CDR3 loop: CASSLFSGQGNSPLHF. The CDR3 DNA is TGTGCCAGCAGTTTGTTTTCGGGACAGGGAAATTCACCCCTCCACTTT.